This T cell receptor (beta chain) is drawn from a study of control samples from healthy donors and cancer patients. Trimming stripped 1 base from V and 2 bases from J, with 8 bases between. This CDR3 has 15 amino acids. CDR1 is LNHNV, CDR2 YYDKDF, per germline (reference sequence). Assay used: immunoSEQ multiplex PCR; TCRdb lists only in-frame clones, some missing. The table lists 130,000 to 150,000 clones, around 90% of them singletons. Sequenced input: blood. The chain carries TRBV15 and TRBJ2-2, with D maybe TRBD1 (6 bases). This TCR came from a man aged 25-40 years in good health. This chain's CDR3 is CATSRGGTNTGELFF. The CDR3 nucleotides read TGTGCCACCAGCAGAGGAGGGACAAACACCGGGGAGCTGTTTTTT.